Below, 10 T cell receptor beta chains from the same sample are listed, as sequenced in a study of early stage breast cancer tumors. Assay: immunoSEQ multiplex PCR; the TCRdb copy retains only in-frame clones and omits some. The data show about 41,000 clones, around 70% seen once. Sequencing was performed on blood. The receptors here all came from a person aged 45-65 years with breast cancer.

This clone was picked up a small number of times. CDR3: CASSPRTGVGFGAFF. The CDR3 DNA reads TGTGCCAGCAGCCCACGGACAGGGGTAGGGTTTGGAGCTTTCTTT. The chain has TRBV9 and TRBJ1-1; TRBD1 agrees at 9 bases. CDR3 length: 15 residues. Trimming cost V 4 bases and J 10 bases; bases outside gene matches: 14. Per germline, CDR1 SGDLS and CDR2 YYNGEE.

This chain uses TRBV19 with TRBJ1-1; D gene ambiguous. The CDR3 covers 11 residues. Germline CDR1 LNHDA, CDR2 SQIVND (reference sequence). The V gene lost 9 bases and the J gene lost 7 bases, with 12 bases spanning the gap. The CDR3 region has the DNA TGTGCCAGCGGACCGCGGGGTGAAGCTTTCTTT. This encodes CASGPRGEAFF. The variable domain in full, with the rest retrieved from reference TRBV19 and TRBJ1-1, is DGGITQSPKYLFRKEGQNVTLSCEQNLNHDAMYWYRQDPGQGLRLIYYSQIVNDFQKGDIAEGYSVSREKKESFPLTVTSAQKNPTAFYLCASGPRGEAFFGQGTRLTVV.

This chain joins TRBV29-1 and TRBJ1-3; no definite D call. Per the germline V gene, CDR1 is SQVTM and CDR2 is ANQGSEA. This CDR3 has 11 residues. Between the trimmed V and J ends, which lost 5 bases and 7 bases, there was a span of 9 bases. CDR3 protein: CSVPIGNTIYF. CDR3 in DNA: TGCAGCGTTCCGATCGGGAACACCATATATTTT.

The CDR3 loop reads CASSPQGLDYEQYF. The CDR3 DNA is TGTGCCAGCAGCCCCCAGGGACTAGACTACGAGCAGTACTTC. The chain joins TRBV11-3 to TRBJ2-7; TRBD2 aligns across 8 bases. The CDR3 extends over 14 amino acids. Trimming took 5 bases from V and 3 from J; bases not matched to a gene: 6. Per the germline V gene, CDR1 is SGHNT and CDR2 is YENEEA.

CDR3 region: CASSLAGGGNYGYTF. In DNA, the CDR3 is TGTGCCAGCAGCTTAGCTGGTGGAGGAAACTATGGCTACACCTTC. The chain carries TRBV7-2 and TRBJ1-2; D uncertain. The germline V gene has CDR1 SGHTA and CDR2 FQGNSA. Trimming cost V 0 bases and J 2 bases, with 10 bases left between them. The CDR3 loop spans 15 amino acids.

This clone has just a few counts. The chain is built from TRBV5-1 and TRBJ2-7; 11 bases agree with TRBD1. CDR1 and CDR2 from the germline V gene are SGHRS and YFSETQ. The J segment lost 3 bases and the V segment lost 0 bases, leaving 5 bases of the junction unmatched. CDR3 size: 16 residues. The CDR3: CASSLDAGTGGYEQYF. The CDR3 nucleotides are TGCGCCAGCAGCTTGGATGCCGGGACAGGGGGCTACGAGCAGTACTTC. Drawing the rest from reference TRBV5-1 and TRBJ2-7, the complete variable domain is KAGVTQTPRYLIKTRGQQVTLSCSPISGHRSVSWYQQTPGQGLQFLFEYFSETQRNKGNFPGRFSGRQFSNSRSEMNVSTLELGDSALYLCASSLDAGTGGYEQYFGPGTRLTVT.

V gene TRBV21-1 combines with J gene TRBJ2-5; the listed D gene, TRBD1, was not tested against the DNA. TRBV21-1 is listed as a pseudogene. The CDR3 runs to 14 residues. The CDR3 DNA reads TGTGCCAGCAGCAAAGGGGACAGGGTGCAGACCCAGTACTTC. This codes for CASSKGDRVQTQYF.

V gene TRBV11-2 combines with J gene TRBJ2-6, with D maybe TRBD1 (5 bases). V lost 2 bases and J 2 bases, leaving 7 bases between the germline ends. CDR1 and CDR2 from the germline V gene are SGHAT and FQNNGV. This CDR3 is 15 amino acids long. Here the CDR3 reads CASSLQGTGANVLTF. DNA for the CDR3: TGTGCCAGCAGCTTACAGGGAACTGGGGCCAACGTCCTGACTTTC.

The gene calls are TRBV7-3 and TRBJ2-3; the D is unclear. The CDR3 extends over 12 amino acids. Between the trimmed V and J ends, which lost 3 bases and 4 bases, there was a span of 5 bases. Germline CDR1 reads SGHTA; CDR2 reads FQGTGA. DNA of the CDR3: TGTGCCAGCAGCTTCCCAGCAGATACGCAGTATTTT. Encoded protein: CASSFPADTQYF.

The V and J genes are TRBV21-1 and TRBJ2-5; the table's D call TRBD2 went unverified against the DNA. TRBV21-1 is flagged as a pseudogene. This CDR3 comprises 13 residues. CDR3 amino acids: CASSGANQETQYF. In nucleotides, the CDR3 is TGTGCCAGCAGCGGTGCTAACCAAGAGACCCAGTACTTC.